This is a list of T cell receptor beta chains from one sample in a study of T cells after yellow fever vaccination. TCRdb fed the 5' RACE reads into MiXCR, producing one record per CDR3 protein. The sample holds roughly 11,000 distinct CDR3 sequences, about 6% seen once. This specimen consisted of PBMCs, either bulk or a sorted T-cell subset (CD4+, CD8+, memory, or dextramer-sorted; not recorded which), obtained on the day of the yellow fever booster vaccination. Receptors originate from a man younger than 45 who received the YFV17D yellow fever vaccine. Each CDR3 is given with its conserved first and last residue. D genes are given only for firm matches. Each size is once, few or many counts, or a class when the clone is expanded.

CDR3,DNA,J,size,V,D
CSVSEAGQPQHF,TGCAGCGTTTCAGAAGCGGGCCAGCCCCAGCATTTT,TRBJ1-5,many,TRBV29-1,.
CASSRSADTQYF,TGTGCCAGCAGTAGGTCCGCCGATACGCAGTATTTT,TRBJ2-3,many,TRBV12-3/TRBV12-4,.
CASSQRDRGGVGANVLTF,TGTGCCAGCAGCCAGCGGGACAGGGGAGGCGTTGGGGCCAACGTCCTGACTTTC,TRBJ2-6,many,TRBV4-2,TRBD1
CSARDRGLGTGELFF,TGCAGTGCTAGGGACAGGGGGCTGGGGACCGGGGAGCTGTTTTTT,TRBJ2-2,many,TRBV20-1,TRBD1
CSAIDRGRAKETQYF,TGCAGTGCCATTGACAGGGGGCGAGCGAAAGAGACCCAGTACTTC,TRBJ2-5,medium-sized,TRBV20-1,TRBD1
CASSHALAGPYEQYF,TGTGCCAGCAGCCATGCACTAGCGGGACCCTACGAGCAGTACTTC,TRBJ2-7,many,TRBV5-4,TRBD2
CSASSSGRVGNEQFF,TGCAGTGCTAGTTCAAGCGGGAGGGTAGGTAATGAGCAGTTCTTC,TRBJ2-1,many,TRBV20-1,TRBD2
CASSIVGWPGDETQYF,TGTGCCAGTAGTATTGTTGGTTGGCCGGGAGACGAGACCCAGTACTTC,TRBJ2-5,many,TRBV19,.
CASSLQDGAYGYTF,TGCGCCAGCAGCTTGCAGGACGGAGCCTATGGCTACACCTTC,TRBJ1-2,medium-sized,TRBV5-1,.
CASSLAGEPYNEQFF,TGCGCCAGCAGCTTAGCGGGAGAACCCTACAATGAGCAGTTCTTC,TRBJ2-1,many,TRBV5-1,TRBD2
CASSLAFVEQFF,TGTGCCAGCAGCTTAGCCTTCGTTGAGCAGTTCTTC,TRBJ2-1,many,TRBV11-2,.
CASATVRSSYEQYF,TGTGCCAGCGCCACCGTCAGGAGCTCCTACGAGCAGTACTTC,TRBJ2-7,medium-sized,TRBV6-1,.
CSARLYSEGQGGYTF,TGCAGTGCTAGATTATACTCAGAGGGGCAGGGTGGCTACACCTTC,TRBJ1-2,many,TRBV20-1,.
CASSFQEGGAYEQYF,TGTGCCAGCAGCTTTCAGGAAGGCGGCGCCTACGAGCAGTACTTC,TRBJ2-7,medium-sized,TRBV7-7,.
CASGLSGGNEQFF,TGTGCTAGTGGTTTGTCAGGGGGGAATGAGCAGTTCTTC,TRBJ2-1,many,TRBV12-5,.
CASRSKGNTEAFF,TGTGCCAGCAGGTCTAAGGGGAACACTGAAGCTTTCTTT,TRBJ1-1,medium-sized,TRBV6-5,.
CSAAAGGFTDTQYF,TGCAGTGCTGCCGCAGGGGGTTTCACAGATACGCAGTATTTT,TRBJ2-3,many,TRBV20-1,TRBD1